A selection of T cell receptor beta chains follows, all from one sample in a study of blood T cell repertoires in COVID-19. Assay: immunoSEQ multiplex PCR; the TCRdb copy retains only in-frame clones and omits some. The table includes roughly 260,000 clones, about 90% detected once. The sequencing sample was made of PBMCs or T cells enriched from blood (not recorded which). The receptors derive from a human donor in a cohort exposed to, infected with or recovered from COVID-19 (not recorded which). The donor label of this sample is uncertain. Both conserved end residues are part of each CDR3. The D gene is left open where the match is weak. A row's size may be missing; if present it is once, few, many or a size class.

clone size: .; D gene: .; J gene: TRBJ1-2; V gene: TRBV5-1; CDR3 DNA: TGCGCCAGCAGTCGGCGAGACAGACTCGAGGGGGACTATGGCTACACCTTC; CDR3 protein: CASSRRDRLEGDYGYTF
clone size: .; D gene: .; J gene: TRBJ1-6; V gene: TRBV6-5; CDR3 DNA: TGTGCCAGCAGTTACTCGTGGGCAGGGGATTCACCCCTCCACTTT; CDR3 protein: CASSYSWAGDSPLHF
clone size: .; D gene: .; J gene: TRBJ2-2; V gene: TRBV19; CDR3 DNA: TGTGCCAGTAGTAAGACGGAAACAGGGTTCGGGGAGCTGTTTTTT; CDR3 protein: CASSKTETGFGELFF
clone size: .; D gene: .; J gene: TRBJ1-1; V gene: TRBV2; CDR3 DNA: TGTGCCAGCAGGCTTACAGGGATCACTGAAGCTTTCTTT; CDR3 protein: CASRLTGITEAFF
clone size: .; D gene: .; J gene: TRBJ1-5; V gene: TRBV2; CDR3 DNA: TGTGCCAGCAGTGGCAGGGACAATCAGCCCCAGCATTTT; CDR3 protein: CASSGRDNQPQHF
clone size: .; D gene: TRBD1; J gene: TRBJ1-6; V gene: TRBV5-1; CDR3 DNA: TGCGCCAGCAGCCGACAGGGGGTAGGTTCACCCCTCCACTTT; CDR3 protein: CASSRQGVGSPLHF
clone size: .; D gene: TRBD1; J gene: TRBJ1-2; V gene: TRBV6-4; CDR3 DNA: TGTGCCAGCAGTGAACAGGGGGCTATAGGTGGCTACACCTTC; CDR3 protein: CASSEQGAIGGYTF
clone size: .; D gene: .; J gene: TRBJ1-2; V gene: TRBV30; CDR3 DNA: TGTGCCTGGGGTGAGGTCTATGGCTACACCTTC; CDR3 protein: CAWGEVYGYTF
clone size: .; D gene: .; J gene: TRBJ1-1; V gene: TRBV14; CDR3 DNA: TGTGCCAGCAGCCAAGATCCGGACAGAGAGAACACTGAAGCTTTCTTT; CDR3 protein: CASSQDPDRENTEAFF
clone size: .; D gene: TRBD1; J gene: TRBJ1-5; V gene: TRBV24-1; CDR3 DNA: TGTGCCACCAGTGATAGTAAGGGGGCTGGGAATCAGCCCCAGCATTTT; CDR3 protein: CATSDSKGAGNQPQHF
clone size: .; D gene: TRBD1; J gene: TRBJ1-2; V gene: TRBV7-2; CDR3 DNA: TGTGCCAGCAGCTTAGCAGCCGCAGGGGGCAAACGAAGTTTATATGGCTACACCTTC; CDR3 protein: CASSLAAAGGKRSLYGYTF
clone size: .; D gene: TRBD1; J gene: TRBJ2-7; V gene: TRBV25-1; CDR3 DNA: TGTGCCAGCAGTAATAGACAGGGTACGCTCTACGAGCAGTACTTC; CDR3 protein: CASSNRQGTLYEQYF
clone size: once; D gene: .; J gene: TRBJ1-6; V gene: TRBV15; CDR3 DNA: TGTGCCACCAGTTGGAGGGGTTCACCCCTCCACTTT; CDR3 protein: CATSWRGSPLHF
clone size: .; D gene: .; J gene: TRBJ1-1; V gene: TRBV7-9; CDR3 DNA: TGTGCCAGCAGGATCGGGGGTCGGGGAACTGAAGCTTTCTTT; CDR3 protein: CASRIGGRGTEAFF
clone size: .; D gene: TRBD1; J gene: TRBJ1-5; V gene: TRBV7-9; CDR3 DNA: TGTGCCAGCAGCTCGACAGGGGGAGGGCAGCCCCAGCATTTT; CDR3 protein: CASSSTGGGQPQHF
clone size: .; D gene: .; J gene: TRBJ1-2; V gene: TRBV6-5; CDR3 DNA: TGTGCCAGCAGTCCACATGATGGCTACACCTTC; CDR3 protein: CASSPHDGYTF
clone size: .; D gene: .; J gene: TRBJ2-5; V gene: TRBV18; CDR3 DNA: TGTGCCAGCTCACCCGCAGGTCAGGAGACCCAGTACTTC; CDR3 protein: CASSPAGQETQYF